Sequencing of this T cell receptor beta chain was carried out in a study of beta chain features in type 1 diabetes. Study-level background: Taken together, all samples contributed more than 90,000,000 examined sorted cells.

This clone appeared a few times. Its antigen is not known. Expressed TCRB transcripts were sequenced, since all the RNA that had been isolated was reverse transcribed. Profiling relied on immunoSEQ multiplex PCR, and the TCRdb table lists in-frame clones only, not all of them. The table lists roughly 330,000 clones, 11% of them singletons. The V and J ends lost 4 bases and 9 bases, in that order; junction bases with no gene match: 4. This CDR3 has 13 residues. Per germline, CDR1 LNHDA and CDR2 SQIVND (reference sequence). Overall study results and limits: Patients with type 1 diabetes showed fewer VDJ junction insertions and more deletions. HLA effects on TCRB rearrangement stayed unresolved here.

The sequencing input was naive CD4+ T cells from blood. V usage is TRBV19 and J usage is TRBJ2-1; 9 nucleotides line up with TRBD2. The TCR was taken from a woman younger than 45 in good health. The CDR3 DNA follows: TGTGCCAGTAGTAGCCCTAGCGGGATTGAGCAGTTCTTC. The encoded protein is CASSSPSGIEQFF.